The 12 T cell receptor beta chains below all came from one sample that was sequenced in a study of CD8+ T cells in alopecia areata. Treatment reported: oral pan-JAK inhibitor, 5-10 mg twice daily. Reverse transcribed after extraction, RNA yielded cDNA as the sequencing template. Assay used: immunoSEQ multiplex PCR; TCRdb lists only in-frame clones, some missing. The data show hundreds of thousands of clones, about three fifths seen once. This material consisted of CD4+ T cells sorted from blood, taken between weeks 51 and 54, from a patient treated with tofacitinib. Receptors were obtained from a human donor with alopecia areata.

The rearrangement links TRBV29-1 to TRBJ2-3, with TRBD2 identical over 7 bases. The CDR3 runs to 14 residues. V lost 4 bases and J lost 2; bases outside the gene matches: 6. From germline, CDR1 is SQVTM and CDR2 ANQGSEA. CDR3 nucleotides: TGCAGCGTTGTCGGCGGGGGAAACACAGATACGCAGTATTTT. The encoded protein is CSVVGGGNTDTQYF.

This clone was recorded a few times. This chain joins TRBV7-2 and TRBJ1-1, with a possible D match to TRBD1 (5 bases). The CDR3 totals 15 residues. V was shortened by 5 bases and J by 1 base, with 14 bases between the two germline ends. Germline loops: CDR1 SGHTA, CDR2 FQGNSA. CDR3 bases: TGTGCCAGCAGCCTTTCCGGGACCAAGAACACTGAAGCTTTCTTT. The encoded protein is CASSLSGTKNTEAFF. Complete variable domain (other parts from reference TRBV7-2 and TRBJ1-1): GAGVSQSPSNKVTEKGKDVELRCDPISGHTALYWYRQSLGQGLEFLIYFQGNSAPDKSGLPSDRFSAERTGGSVSTLTIQRTQQEDSAVYLCASSLSGTKNTEAFFGQGTRLTVV.

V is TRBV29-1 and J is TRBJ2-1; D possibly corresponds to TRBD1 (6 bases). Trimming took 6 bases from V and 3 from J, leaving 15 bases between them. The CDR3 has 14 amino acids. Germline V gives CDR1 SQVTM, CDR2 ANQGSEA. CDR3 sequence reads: CSVETGRLYNEQFF. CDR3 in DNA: TGCAGCGTGGAGACAGGTCGCCTCTACAATGAGCAGTTCTTC.

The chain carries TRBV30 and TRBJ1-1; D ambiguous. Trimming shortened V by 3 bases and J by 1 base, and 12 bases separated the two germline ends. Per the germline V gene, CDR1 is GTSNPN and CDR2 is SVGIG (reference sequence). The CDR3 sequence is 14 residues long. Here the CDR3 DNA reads TGTGCCTGGAGAGTGTGGGCTACGAACACTGAAGCTTTCTTT. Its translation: CAWRVWATNTEAFF.

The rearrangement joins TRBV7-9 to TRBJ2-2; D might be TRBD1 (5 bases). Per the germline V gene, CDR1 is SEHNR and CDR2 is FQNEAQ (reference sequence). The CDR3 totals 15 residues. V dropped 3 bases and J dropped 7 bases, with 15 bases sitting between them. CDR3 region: CASSFSTGRGGELFF. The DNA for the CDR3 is TGTGCCAGCAGCTTCTCAACAGGACGAGGCGGGGAGCTGTTTTTT.

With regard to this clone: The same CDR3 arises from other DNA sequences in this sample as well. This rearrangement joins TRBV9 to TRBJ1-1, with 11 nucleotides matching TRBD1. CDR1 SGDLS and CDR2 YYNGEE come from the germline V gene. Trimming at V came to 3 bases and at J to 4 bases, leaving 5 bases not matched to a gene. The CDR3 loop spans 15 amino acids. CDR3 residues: CASSGPGTGGTEAFF. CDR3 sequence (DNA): TGTGCCAGCAGCGGGCCGGGGACAGGGGGCACTGAAGCTTTCTTT.

CDR3 nucleotides: TGTGCCAGCAGCTCTGACAGGGAGTGGAAAAACATTCAGTACTTC. Its translation is CASSSDREWKNIQYF. The chain carries TRBV2 and TRBJ2-4; 7 bases are shared with TRBD1. The CDR3 runs 15 residues. V shed 6 bases, J shed 4 bases, and the junction held 9 bases outside the gene matches. Germline V lookup: CDR1 SNHLY, CDR2 FYNNEI.

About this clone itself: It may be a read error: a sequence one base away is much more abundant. The CDR3 spells CASSLNYEQYF. DNA for the CDR3: TGTGCCAGCAGCCTTAACTACGAGCAGTACTTC. The V gene is TRBV6-5, the J gene TRBJ2-7; D not certain. The CDR3 runs 11 residues. Germline loops: CDR1 MNHEY, CDR2 SVGAGI. Trimming took off 6 bases at V and 3 bases at J, with 6 bases between the two ends.

CDR3 in amino acids: CAWSVSRVSLYTEAFF. CDR3 coding DNA: TGTGCCTGGAGTGTATCAAGGGTCAGCCTCTACACTGAAGCTTTCTTT. This rearrangement joins TRBV30 to TRBJ1-1; D not certain. CDR3 length: 16 residues. Trimming took off 0 bases at V and 3 bases at J, with 17 bases between the two ends. CDR1 and CDR2 (germline): GTSNPN, SVGIG (reference sequence).

The CDR3 is CASSRDSYNEQFF. The CDR3 coding sequence is TGTGCCAGCAGCCGCGACTCCTACAATGAGCAGTTCTTC. The chain is built from TRBV6-5 and TRBJ2-1; D remains unclear. Germline loops: CDR1 MNHEY, CDR2 SVGAGI. The CDR3 consists of 13 residues. Trimming cost V 6 bases and J 0 bases, with 6 bases left between them.

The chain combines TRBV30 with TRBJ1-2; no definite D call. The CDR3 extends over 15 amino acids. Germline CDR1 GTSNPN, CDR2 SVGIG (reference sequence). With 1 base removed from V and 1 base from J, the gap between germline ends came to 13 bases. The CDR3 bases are TGTGCCTGGAGTGCTCACGGACTCCATAACTATGGCTACACCTTC. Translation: CAWSAHGLHNYGYTF.

The CDR3 loop is CASSLQASPRSPLHF. Written as DNA, the CDR3 is TGTGCCAGCAGCTTACAAGCCTCCCCGAGGTCACCCCTCCACTTT. The rearrangement joins TRBV11-2 to TRBJ1-6; D gene ambiguous. Between the trimmed V and J ends, which lost 2 bases and 10 bases, there was a span of 15 bases. The CDR3 is 15 amino acids. Germline values: CDR1 SGHAT, CDR2 FQNNGV.